Listed here are 24 T cell receptor beta chains from one sample, sequenced in a study of T cells in Graves' hyperthyroidism and ophthalmopathy. There were TCR beta CDR3 regions amplified from RNA transcripts. The TCR CDR3 first-round RT-PCR relied on the HTBI primer set. TCRdb recomputed calls from the multiplex PCR reads with MiXCR, one row per CDR3 protein. The sample includes 500,000 to 600,000 distinct CDR3 sequences, about 43% of them seen just once. Material for sequencing was peripheral blood or thyroid tissue (not recorded which). Receptors originate from an adult woman with Graves' disease, either hyperthyroidism or ophthalmopathy (not recorded which).

The CDR3 sequence is CSARVSSGSSYNEQFF. The CDR3 nucleotides read TGCAGTGCTAGAGTGTCTAGCGGGAGTTCCTACAATGAGCAGTTCTTC. The rearrangement links TRBV20-1 to TRBJ2-1; 10 bases align to TRBD2. The CDR3 extends over 16 amino acids. J lost 1 base, V lost 1 base, and 4 bases had no gene match. The V gene's germline CDR1 is DFQATT and CDR2 SNEGSKA (reference sequence).

This clonotype was found a few times. This chain uses TRBV10-3 with TRBJ2-5; TRBD2 matches at 11 bases. Germline-derived CDR1 and CDR2 are ENHRY and SYGVKD. There are 14 residues in the CDR3. Germline trimming cut 10 bases from V and 7 bases from J; bases unmatched to any gene: 11. The CDR3 here is CATQELAGDATQYF. CDR3 DNA sequence: TGTGCCACCCAAGAACTAGCGGGAGATGCGACCCAGTACTTC.

This clonotype was detected ten times or more. The chain links TRBV7-9 to TRBJ2-7, with 11 bases fitting TRBD2. This CDR3 is 14 amino acids long. CDR1 is SEHNR and CDR2 is FQNEAQ in the germline V gene (reference sequence). With V trimmed by 4 bases and J by 5 bases, 4 bases remained unmatched. DNA of the CDR3: TGTGCCAGCAGCTCCACTAGCGGGAGCGACGAGCAGTACTTC. Its translation: CASSSTSGSDEQYF.

In this sample, this clonotype turned up a few times. The junction does not match germline at one end; this may be a read error. The rearrangement uses TRBV10-2 and TRBJ1-2, with 7 nucleotides matching TRBD1. From germline, CDR1 is WSHSY and CDR2 SAAADI. This CDR3 is 15 amino acids long. The DNA of the CDR3 is TGTGCCAGCAGGCCCGGGACAGACCTTAGGTTTGGCTACACCTTC. As protein: CASRPGTDLRFGYTF.

This chain links TRBV11-2 with TRBJ1-4; perhaps TRBD1 as D (5 bases). This CDR3 comprises 12 residues. The V gene's germline CDR1 is SGHAT and CDR2 FQNNGV. Trimming left V 6 bases short and J 12 bases short, with 14 bases between. The CDR3 DNA is TGTGCCAGCAGTCCGGGACTGGAGGAACTGTTTTTT. Its translation: CASSPGLEELFF. Looking up the rest from reference TRBV11-2 and TRBJ1-4 gives the full variable domain: EAGVAQSPRYKIIEKRQSVAFWCNPISGHATLYWYQQILGQGPKLLIQFQNNGVVDDSQLPKDRFSAERLKGVDSTLKIQPAKLEDSAVYLCASSPGLEELFFGSGTQLSVL.

This chain joins TRBV7-2 and TRBJ1-2; 7 positions match TRBD1. The CDR3 spans 13 residues. V shed 5 bases, J shed 4 bases, and the junction held 4 bases outside the gene matches. Germline CDR1 is SGHTA and CDR2 is FQGNSA. The CDR3 sequence: CASSTGQFYGYTF. CDR3 DNA sequence: TGTGCCAGCAGCACGGGACAGTTCTATGGCTACACCTTC.

This clonotype was detected ten times or more. CDR3 DNA sequence: TGTGCCAGCAGTTTAGGGAGGATCGAGACCCAGTACTTC. It is translated as CASSLGRIETQYF. This chain connects TRBV12-3 or TRBV12-4 to TRBJ2-5, with a tentative D call TRBD2 (5 bases). This CDR3 has 13 residues. Between the trimmed V and J ends, which lost 1 base and 5 bases, there was a span of 8 bases.

The chain uses TRBV20-1 and TRBJ1-2; tentatively, D is TRBD1 (5 bases). The V and J ends lost 1 base and 4 bases respectively, with 13 bases between them. The CDR3 contains 14 residues. CDR1 and CDR2 (germline): DFQATT, SNEGSKA (reference sequence). CDR3 loop: CSARGPSGTYGYTF. CDR3 bases: TGCAGTGCTAGAGGTCCCTCGGGGACCTATGGCTACACCTTC.

V usage is TRBV10-3 and J usage is TRBJ1-3, with unresolved D. Germline V gene lookup returns CDR1 ENHRY and CDR2 SYGVKD. This CDR3 is 13 amino acids long. Trimming cost V 2 bases and J 4 bases, with 6 bases left between them. As DNA, the CDR3 is TGTGCCATCAGTGAGGGAGTGGGAAACACCATATATTTT. Translating it yields CAISEGVGNTIYF.

The chain couples TRBV7-2 to TRBJ1-4, with D unresolved. CDR1 SGHTA and CDR2 FQGNSA come from the germline V gene. Trimming removed 1 base at V and 5 bases at J, with 8 bases between. The CDR3 length is 14 residues. This CDR3 reads CASSLEGQNEKLFF. The CDR3 DNA reads TGTGCCAGCAGCTTAGAGGGTCAGAATGAAAAACTGTTTTTT.

This clonotype came up a few times. The chain uses TRBV14 and TRBJ1-2, with D unresolved. This CDR3 has 14 residues. V gave up 0 bases and J gave up 2 bases, with 7 bases separating them. Germline V gene sequence: CDR1 SGHDN, CDR2 FVKESK. CDR3 sequence (DNA): TGTGCCAGCAGCCAAGATGGCGGGAACTATGGCTACACCTTC. Encoded protein: CASSQDGGNYGYTF.

This chain links TRBV24-1 with TRBJ1-1, with TRBD1 identical over 10 bases. The CDR3 runs to 14 residues. In germline, CDR1 is KGHDR, CDR2 SFDVKD. The junction had 1 base not matched to a gene; V was cut back by 7 bases and J by 0 bases. CDR3 DNA: TGTGCCACCAGGACAGGGGGCATGAACACTGAAGCTTTCTTT. It is translated as CATRTGGMNTEAFF.

This clonotype occurred many times. CDR3 amino acids: CASSLGQGSREKLFF. The CDR3 DNA follows: TGTGCCAGCAGTTTGGGTCAGGGTTCGAGGGAAAAACTGTTTTTT. The V and J genes are TRBV12-3 or TRBV12-4 and TRBJ1-4; perhaps TRBD1 as D (5 bases). This CDR3 has 15 residues. With 3 bases removed from V and 8 bases from J, the gap between germline ends came to 16 bases.

The chain joins TRBV10-3 to TRBJ1-1; 8 nucleotides line up with TRBD1. With 10 bases clipped from V and 4 bases from J, the junction kept 5 bases outside the gene matches. This CDR3 has 12 amino acids. In germline, CDR1 is ENHRY, CDR2 SYGVKD. The CDR3 reads CATAQGVTEAFF. Here the CDR3 DNA reads TGTGCCACCGCACAGGGGGTCACTGAAGCTTTCTTT.

With respect to this clonotype: An end of the junction differs from the germline gene, which may be a read error. V gene TRBV7-2 combines with J gene TRBJ2-7; 8 bases map to TRBD1. The germline gives CDR1 SGHTA, CDR2 FQGNSA. The CDR3 consists of 14 residues. As DNA, the CDR3 is TGTGCCACCTCCCTGGCAGGGGGCTCCCACGAGCAGTACTTC. This encodes CATSLAGGSHEQYF.

This chain connects TRBV5-1 to TRBJ1-1; 8 bases align to TRBD1. CDR1 SGHRS and CDR2 YFSETQ come from the germline V gene. The V segment lost 6 bases and the J segment 3 bases; nucleotides outside the gene matches: 7. This CDR3 contains 14 residues. The CDR3 nucleotides are TGCGCCAGCACCATCGGACAGGGTCACACTGAAGCTTTCTTT. This codes for CASTIGQGHTEAFF.

This clonotype showed up many times. The chain uses TRBV30 and TRBJ1-4; TRBD1 matches at 9 bases. J was trimmed by 5 bases and V by 2 bases; bases with no gene match: 3. The CDR3 spans 14 residues. Germline V gene data show CDR1 as GTSNPN and CDR2 as SVGIG (reference sequence). In DNA, the CDR3 is TGTGCCTGGAGTTTTGGACAGGGGAATGAAAAACTGTTTTTT. Translation: CAWSFGQGNEKLFF.

This sequence joins TRBV19 and TRBJ2-6; D remains unclear. Germline V gene data show CDR1 as LNHDA and CDR2 as SQIVND (reference sequence). V lost 9 bases and J lost 3, with 15 bases in between. This CDR3 is built from 15 residues. The chain's CDR3 is CASETNSDGANVLTF. The CDR3 DNA sequence: TGTGCCAGCGAAACCAACAGTGATGGGGCCAACGTCCTGACTTTC.

This clonotype was seen at least ten times. The chain couples TRBV5-1 to TRBJ2-5; TRBD1 matches at 8 bases. The V gene end was trimmed by 4 bases and the J gene end by 4 bases; junction bases not matched to a gene: 9. There are 15 residues in the CDR3. Looked up from germline, CDR1 is SGHRS and CDR2 is YFSETQ. The CDR3 nucleotides read TGCGCCAGCAGCACCGGGTCAGGGGGCGGAGAGACCCAGTACTTC. Translation: CASSTGSGGGETQYF.

This clonotype appeared many times. For the CDR3, the DNA is TGTGCCTCGATCGGGGCGGACTATGGCTACACCTTC. Amino acid sequence: CASIGADYGYTF. The rearrangement joins TRBV30 to TRBJ1-2; possibly TRBD1 for D (5 bases). This CDR3 is 12 amino acids long. Between the trimmed V and J ends, which lost 7 bases and 3 bases, there was a span of 12 bases. Germline CDR1 GTSNPN, CDR2 SVGIG (reference sequence).

V usage is TRBV2 and J usage is TRBJ2-5; D is possibly TRBD1 (6 bases). V shed 4 bases and J shed 5 bases, with 11 bases lying between them. The V gene's germline CDR1 is SNHLY and CDR2 FYNNEI. The CDR3 is 13 residues long. CDR3 sequence (DNA): TGTGCCAGCAGTGCAGGTCAGGGGGAGACCCAGTACTTC. Its translation is CASSAGQGETQYF.

This clonotype was counted ten times or more. CDR3 protein: CASSRRGRSAQHF. The CDR3 DNA reads TGTGCCAGCAGCCGCCGGGGGAGATCGGCCCAGCATTTT. The V and J genes are TRBV27 and TRBJ1-5, with D maybe TRBD1 (5 bases). The length of the CDR3 is 13 residues. V lost 6 bases and J 11 bases, leaving 17 bases between the germline ends. Germline loops: CDR1 MNHEY, CDR2 SMNVEV (reference sequence).

This clonotype occurred many times. The chain links TRBV7-8 to TRBJ1-5; 8 bases are shared with TRBD1. Trimming took 2 bases from V and 5 from J; bases not matched to a gene: 5. This CDR3 comprises 15 residues. In germline, CDR1 is SGHVS, CDR2 FQNEAQ. This CDR3 reads CASSLFGTGYQPQHF. The CDR3 nucleotides read TGTGCCAGCAGCTTATTCGGGACAGGTTATCAGCCCCAGCATTTT.

This clonotype was recorded at least ten times. J is TRBJ1-2 and V is TRBV6-2 or TRBV6-3; D is undetermined. Germline CDR1 and CDR2: MNHEY and SVGEGT. The CDR3 is 14 amino acids. Trimming left V 3 bases short and J 6 bases short, with 14 bases between. The CDR3 loop reads CASSYSLSGDGYTF. Here the CDR3 DNA reads TGTGCCAGCAGTTATAGCCTATCCGGAGATGGCTACACCTTC.